Below, 17 T cell receptor beta chains from the same sample are listed, as sequenced in a study of blood T cell repertoires in COVID-19 (dated by TCRdb to the early 2020s). Library preparation was by the immunoSEQ multiplex PCR assay. TCRdb holds this immuneACCESS table with in-frame rearrangements only. Some clones are missing; in checked studies, unresolved V genes explain under half, and the rest has no known cause. Present in this sample are 150,000 to 200,000 clones, around three quarters of which were seen just once. Together, the top ten hold around 17% of the sample. The sequencing input was PBMCs or T cells enriched from blood (not recorded which). The receptors here all came from a woman between 50 and 59 years old with acute COVID-19.

The chain combines TRBV10-3 with TRBJ2-2; 11 bases are shared with TRBD1. V trimming: 6 bases; J trimming: 2 bases; junction bases outside the gene matches: 2. The germline gives CDR1 ENHRY, CDR2 SYGVKD. This CDR3 is built from 15 residues. The CDR3 DNA sequence: TGTGCCATCAGGGGACAGGGGGGAAACACCGGGGAGCTGTTTTTT. This translates into CAIRGQGGNTGELFF.

The chain employs TRBV7-2 and TRBJ1-5, with a weak D call TRBD1 (6 bases). The CDR3 extends over 16 amino acids. Between the trimmed V and J ends, which lost 1 base and 0 bases, there was a span of 10 bases. Germline V gene lookup returns CDR1 SGHTA and CDR2 FQGNSA. The CDR3 region is CASSLEDRLSNQPQHF. The CDR3 DNA sequence: TGTGCCAGCAGCTTAGAGGACAGACTTAGCAATCAGCCCCAGCATTTT.

This clone was seen repeatedly, ten times or more. The chain couples TRBV14 to TRBJ2-2; D is uncertain. CDR3 length equals 13 residues. CDR1 is SGHDN, CDR2 FVKESK, per germline. Trimming left V 11 bases short and J 6 bases short, with 16 bases between. CDR3 protein: CAWSEPLSGELFF. The CDR3 coding sequence is TGTGCCTGGAGCGAGCCGTTGTCCGGGGAGCTGTTTTTT.

This sequence joins TRBV5-1 and TRBJ2-3; TRBD2 matches at 7 bases. Germline V CDR1 and CDR2: SGHRS, YFSETQ. V trimming: 0 bases; J trimming: 7 bases; junction bases outside the gene matches: 8. The CDR3 spans 15 residues. The CDR3, as DNA: TGCGCCAGCAGCTTGGCGCCTAGCGGCGAATATACGCAGTATTTT. Amino acids: CASSLAPSGEYTQYF.

This sequence joins TRBV9 and TRBJ2-3, with TRBD2 matching 13 bases. The CDR3 is 18 amino acids. J gave up 2 bases and V 3 bases, and 9 bases lay outside the gene matches. Per the germline V gene, CDR1 is SGDLS and CDR2 is YYNGEE. The CDR3 protein is CASSASRTSGGATDTQYF. CDR3 DNA sequence: TGTGCCAGCAGCGCGTCCCGGACTAGCGGGGGCGCCACAGATACGCAGTATTTT.

The CDR3 loop reads CASSPQTMNTGELFF. CDR3 sequence (DNA): TGTGCCAGCAGCCCACAGACTATGAACACCGGGGAGCTGTTTTTT. This chain joins TRBV4-2 and TRBJ2-2, with D tentatively TRBD2 (5 bases). Germline values: CDR1 LGHNA, CDR2 YNFKEQ. The ends were cut back, 4 bases at V and 1 base at J, with 10 bases in the middle. The CDR3 runs to 15 residues.

This rearrangement joins TRBV30 to TRBJ2-1; TRBD2 matches at 7 bases. There are 13 residues in the CDR3. Germline V lookup: CDR1 GTSNPN, CDR2 SVGIG (reference sequence). The J segment lost 4 bases and the V segment lost 4 bases, leaving 4 bases of the junction unmatched. CDR3 in amino acids: CAWTRGVYNEQFF. In DNA form, the CDR3 reads TGTGCCTGGACCCGGGGGGTGTACAATGAGCAGTTCTTC.

V and J are TRBV18 and TRBJ2-7; 8 positions agree with TRBD2. After removal of 3 bases from V and 6 bases from J, the junction contained 7 bases not matched to a gene. Germline loops: CDR1 KGHSH, CDR2 LQKENI. The CDR3 has 14 residues. The CDR3 loop is CASSPRVTSGEQYV. The CDR3 nucleotides are TGTGCCAGCTCACCCAGGGTAACTAGCGGCGAGCAGTACGTC.

V is TRBV7-9 and J is TRBJ1-1, with D possibly matching TRBD1 (5 bases). Trimming pared 8 bases from V and 1 base from J, leaving 23 bases between. The CDR3 extends over 17 amino acids. CDR1 and CDR2 (germline): SEHNR, FQNEAQ (reference sequence). The CDR3, as DNA: TGTGCCAGCTGGGGGACTTCACTTGGTGGCCCGAACACTGAAGCTTTCTTT. Its protein product is CASWGTSLGGPNTEAFF.

Note on this clone: The junction shows a germline mismatch at one end, possibly a read error. The chain recombines TRBV6-5 with TRBJ2-5; 9 nucleotides agree with TRBD1. This CDR3 comprises 15 residues. CDR1 is MNHEY and CDR2 is SVGAGI in the germline V gene. The CDR3 bases are TGTACCAGCAGTTACGGGGACAGGGTCCAAGAGACCCAGTACTTC. As protein: CTSSYGDRVQETQYF.

The chain carries TRBV19 and TRBJ2-5; D gene ambiguous. Germline CDR1 is LNHDA and CDR2 is SQIVND (reference sequence). This CDR3 comprises 16 residues. V was cut by 6 bases and J by 5 bases, with 22 bases left in between. The CDR3 DNA sequence: TGTGCCAGTAGAACCAGCGCGGCGGCTTGGCTGGAGACCCAGTACTTC. This translates into CASRTSAAAWLETQYF.

The chain combines TRBV6-6 with TRBJ1-1; D might be TRBD1 (6 bases). CDR1 MNHNY and CDR2 SVGAGI come from the germline V gene (reference sequence). The CDR3 is made up of 14 amino acids. V was trimmed by 6 bases and J by 5 bases, leaving 16 bases between them. DNA of the CDR3: TGTGCCAGCAGGGAAAACAGGGATCGGACTGAAGCTTTCTTT. This gives the protein CASRENRDRTEAFF.

The rearrangement uses TRBV4-3 and TRBJ1-5, with D tentatively TRBD1 (6 bases). Per germline, CDR1 LGHNA and CDR2 YSLEER. The CDR3 has 17 amino acids. V lost 0 bases and J lost 4, with 16 bases in between. The CDR3 coding sequence is TGCGCCAGCAGCCAAGATCTGGCGTCAGGGGCGAATCAGCCCCAGCATTTT. Translated: CASSQDLASGANQPQHF.

The V gene is TRBV4-1, the J gene TRBJ2-1; 9 bases map to TRBD1. V shed 0 bases and J 2 bases; nucleotides not matched to a gene: 5. In germline, CDR1 is MGHRA, CDR2 YSYEKL. The CDR3 is made up of 17 amino acids. CDR3 residues: CASSQDVQGATYNEQFF. The CDR3 nucleotides are TGCGCCAGCAGCCAAGATGTACAGGGGGCGACCTACAATGAGCAGTTCTTC.

The chain recombines TRBV10-3 with TRBJ2-1; 9 bases agree with TRBD1. V lost 8 bases to trimming and J lost 6 bases; unmatched junction nucleotides: 2. This CDR3 is built from 12 residues. Per the germline V gene, CDR1 is ENHRY and CDR2 is SYGVKD. The DNA of the CDR3 is TGTGCCATCGCGGGACAGGGCAATGAGCAGTTCTTC. Residues: CAIAGQGNEQFF.

V usage is TRBV6-5 and J usage is TRBJ1-5; tentative D call: TRBD1 (5 bases). The germline gives CDR1 MNHEY, CDR2 SVGAGI. The CDR3 is made up of 15 amino acids. V gave up 6 bases and J gave up 4 bases, with 16 bases separating them. DNA for the CDR3: TGTGCCAGCAGCGCCTCGGAGAAGGGGAATCAGCCCCAGCATTTT. Translating gives CASSASEKGNQPQHF.

The rearrangement uses TRBV7-8 and TRBJ2-5, with TRBD2 identical over 10 bases. The CDR3 runs 15 residues. CDR1 is SGHVS, CDR2 FQNEAQ, per germline. J lost 1 base, V lost 4 bases, and 3 bases had no gene match. CDR3 nucleotide sequence: TGTGCCAGCAGCTCAATAGCGGGGGGCCAAGAGACCCAGTACTTC. Protein sequence: CASSSIAGGQETQYF.